This T cell receptor (beta chain) was recorded in a study of blood T cell repertoires in COVID-19. In the study overall: Samples taken during acute and convalescent COVID-19 were collected in the United States, Italy and Spain.

The CDR3 spans 14 residues. The V and J ends lost 5 bases and 13 bases respectively, with 20 bases between them. The germline gives CDR1 SGHAT, CDR2 FQNNGV. The protocol was immunoSEQ multiplex PCR, while the TCRdb copy is restricted to in-frame clones and leaves out a portion. The table has some 48,000 clones, more than 70% seen once; the top ten hold 25% to 30%. The source of this sequence is a woman older than 75 with acute or convalescent COVID-19. The source material was peripheral blood. The chain employs TRBV11-2 and TRBJ1-4, with TRBD1 as a possible D gene (5 bases). CDR3 protein: CASSPIIGQGRLFF. CDR3 sequence (DNA): TGTGCCAGCAGCCCCATTATAGGCCAGGGAAGACTGTTTTTT.